The 9 T cell receptor beta chains below come from one sample, sequenced in a study of OX40 agonist ivuxolimab in advanced cancers. Repertoires were generated with immunoSEQ multiplex PCR, while TCRdb's copy carries only in-frame clones and drops some. The repertoire has 60,000 to 70,000 clones, 75% to 95% of them found once; the top ten carry approximately 12%. The specimen was CD4+ or CD8+ T cells sorted from blood, collected in a trial of the OX40 agonist ivuxolimab. These TCRs come from an adult with an advanced solid tumor such as melanoma, head and neck, liver or kidney cancer.

This clone appeared a single time. This sequence joins TRBV7-8 and TRBJ2-3, with D possibly being TRBD2 (5 bases). Between the trimmed V and J ends, which lost 5 bases and 1 base, there was a span of 16 bases. Germline V gene lookup returns CDR1 SGHVS and CDR2 FQNEAQ. The CDR3 sequence is 16 residues long. The DNA of the CDR3 is TGTGCCAGCAGCCCAGAGAGGCGGGCTCGCACAGATACGCAGTATTTT. Translated, it gives CASSPERRARTDTQYF.

This chain uses TRBV25-1 with TRBJ1-2, with 7 bases aligning to TRBD1. Losses at the gene ends were 1 base for V and 8 bases for J; bases not matched to a gene: 7. Germline CDR1 and CDR2: MGHDK and SYGVNS. The CDR3 spans 14 residues. The CDR3 sequence is CASSEFKGALGYTF. CDR3 nucleotide sequence: TGTGCCAGCAGTGAATTTAAGGGGGCCTTGGGCTACACCTTC.

The chain joins TRBV7-3 to TRBJ2-1, with D possibly being TRBD1 (6 bases). The V gene's germline CDR1 is SGHTA and CDR2 FQGTGA. The CDR3 totals 13 residues. Trimming removed 5 bases from V and 6 bases from J, with 11 bases in between. CDR3: CASSGTGSNEQFF. For the CDR3, the DNA is TGTGCCAGCAGCGGCACAGGGTCCAATGAGCAGTTCTTC.

The chain is built from TRBV7-6 and TRBJ2-4; unclear D gene. Germline V gene lookup returns CDR1 SGHVS and CDR2 FNYEAQ. The CDR3 loop spans 16 amino acids. With 5 bases removed from V and 1 base from J, the gap between germline ends came to 15 bases. The CDR3 region has the DNA TGTGCCAGCAGCCCTGAGTACGCCGTTGCCAAAAACATTCAGTACTTC. Encoded protein: CASSPEYAVAKNIQYF.

The count of this clone is one. V usage is TRBV9 and J usage is TRBJ2-3; D gene ambiguous. The CDR3 has 13 residues. The germline gives CDR1 SGDLS, CDR2 YYNGEE. V was trimmed by 4 bases and J by 6 bases, leaving 12 bases between them. Here the CDR3 reads CASSPVGSDTQYF. CDR3 nucleotide sequence: TGTGCCAGCAGCCCAGTCGGGTCCGATACGCAGTATTTT. Combining the CDR3 with reference TRBV9 and TRBJ2-3 gives the whole variable domain DSGVTQTPKHLITATGQRVTLRCSPRSGDLSVYWYQQSLDQGLQFLIQYYNGEERAKGNILERFSAQQFPDLHSELNLSSLELGDSALYFCASSPVGSDTQYFGPGTRLTVL.

A word on this clone: A junction end diverges from the germline sequence, so it may reflect a read error. This CDR3 is also generated by other DNA sequences in the sample. CDR3 DNA: TGTGCCAGTAGTATAGATAGTTACCACGGCACCGATACGCAGTATTTT. It yields the protein CASSIDSYHGTDTQYF. This chain joins TRBV19 and TRBJ2-3; D remains unclear. The CDR3 is 16 amino acids. The V gene's germline CDR1 is LNHDA and CDR2 SQIVND (reference sequence).

The rearrangement links TRBV7-9 to TRBJ2-7; D uncertain. Trimming left V 5 bases short and J 4 bases short, with 6 bases between. Germline V gene sequence: CDR1 SEHNR, CDR2 FQNEAQ (reference sequence). The CDR3 length is 11 residues. CDR3 sequence reads: CASSAEYEQYF. The CDR3 coding sequence is TGTGCCAGCAGCGCAGAATACGAGCAGTACTTC. Together with reference TRBV7-9 and TRBJ2-7, the CDR3 gives the full variable domain: DTGVSQNPRHKITKRGQNVTFRCDPISEHNRLYWYRQTLGQGPEFLTYFQNEAQLEKSRLLSDRFSAERPKGSFSTLEIQRTEQGDSAMYLCASSAEYEQYFGPGTRLTVT.

The V call is TRBV4-1, the J call TRBJ2-7; 9 bases agree with TRBD2. The germline gives CDR1 MGHRA, CDR2 YSYEKL. Trimming took 3 bases from V and 1 from J; bases not matched to a gene: 1. This CDR3 has 14 amino acids. DNA of the CDR3: TGCGCCAGCAGCCAGGGACTAGCTTCCTACGAGCAGTACTTC. Translation: CASSQGLASYEQYF.

The chain links TRBV4-3 to TRBJ1-2, with 8 bases aligning to TRBD1. CDR3 length: 15 amino acids. V shed 1 base and J 8 bases; nucleotides not matched to a gene: 9. Germline V gives CDR1 LGHNA, CDR2 YSLEER. CDR3 sequence (DNA): TGCGCCAGCAGCCAAGGGGTCAGGGGGCTGGACGGCTACACCTTC. Translation: CASSQGVRGLDGYTF.